Following are 26 T cell receptor beta chains from one sample sequenced in a study of cytomegalovirus exposure and HLA in healthy donors. The PCR had 60 Vbeta and 13 Jbeta primers. This table comes from immunoSEQ multiplex PCR, and its TCRdb copy is limited to in-frame clones, with some not included. The sample includes 70,000 to 95,000 clones, roughly 76% of them seen just once. Sample: PBMCs. The receptors originated from a woman in her thirties in good health and CMV-seronegative.

The chain is built from TRBV4-1 and TRBJ2-1; 10 bases agree with TRBD2. This CDR3 region has 18 residues. Germline CDR1 and CDR2: MGHRA and YSYEKL. V lost 6 bases and J lost 0; bases outside the gene matches: 11. Here the CDR3 reads CASRQGPLAGVSYNEQFF. CDR3 coding DNA: TGCGCCAGCAGGCAGGGTCCGCTAGCGGGGGTCTCCTACAATGAGCAGTTCTTC.

The J gene is TRBJ1-1, the V gene TRBV5-5; 7 bases agree with TRBD1. Germline V gene data show CDR1 as SGHKS and CDR2 as YYEKEE (reference sequence). Losses at the gene ends were 3 bases for V and 2 bases for J; bases not matched to a gene: 4. The CDR3 sequence is 14 residues long. The CDR3 DNA follows: TGTGCCAGCAGCTCTTGGACAGGAAACACTGAAGCTTTCTTT. It yields the protein CASSSWTGNTEAFF.

The chain couples TRBV4-1 to TRBJ2-2; 8 bases line up with TRBD1. The J segment lost 1 base and the V segment lost 7 bases, leaving 5 bases of the junction unmatched. There are 15 residues in the CDR3. From germline, CDR1 is MGHRA and CDR2 YSYEKL. CDR3 loop: CASNPDRVNTGELFF. CDR3 DNA: TGCGCCAGCAACCCGGACAGGGTGAACACCGGGGAGCTGTTTTTT.

This chain connects TRBV9 to TRBJ1-4, with D perhaps TRBD1 (6 bases). The V end was cut by 0 bases, the J end by 7 bases, with 10 bases between. The V gene's germline CDR1 is SGDLS and CDR2 YYNGEE. The CDR3 contains 14 residues. The CDR3 DNA follows: TGTGCCAGCAGCGTAGGACAGGATTTTGAAAAACTGTTTTTT. Its translation: CASSVGQDFEKLFF.

The V and J genes are TRBV5-6 and TRBJ1-1, with 9 bases aligning to TRBD1. This CDR3 region has 19 residues. V lost 5 bases and J lost 0; bases outside the gene matches: 17. Germline loops: CDR1 SGHDT, CDR2 YYEEEE. The chain's CDR3 is CASSYPRDRDLKLNTEAFF. CDR3 in DNA: TGTGCCAGCAGTTACCCCCGGGACAGGGATTTGAAATTGAACACTGAAGCTTTCTTT.

The chain carries TRBV5-1 and TRBJ1-1, with D perhaps matching TRBD1 (6 bases). The V end was cut by 2 bases, the J end by 1 base, with 12 bases between. In germline, CDR1 is SGHRS, CDR2 YFSETQ. The CDR3 is made up of 15 amino acids. DNA of the CDR3: TGCGCCAGCAGCTTTCAGACGACAGGGAACACTGAAGCTTTCTTT. Translation gives CASSFQTTGNTEAFF.

This clone was detected only once. CDR3 bases: TGCGCCAGCAGCTTGGGTACAGGGGCTGGAAACACCATATATTTT. Residues: CASSLGTGAGNTIYF. The V gene is TRBV5-1, the J gene TRBJ1-3; 7 nucleotides match TRBD1. The CDR3 contains 15 residues. Unmatched junction bases numbered 2, after V lost 0 bases and J lost 2 bases. Germline V lookup: CDR1 SGHRS, CDR2 YFSETQ. Supplemented by reference TRBV5-1 and TRBJ1-3, the full variable domain reads KAGVTQTPRYLIKTRGQQVTLSCSPISGHRSVSWYQQTPGQGLQFLFEYFSETQRNKGNFPGRFSGRQFSNSRSEMNVSTLELGDSALYLCASSLGTGAGNTIYFGEGSWLTVV.

The chain uses TRBV6-5 and TRBJ2-7; 8 nucleotides match TRBD1. The ends lost 6 bases at V and 0 bases at J; junction bases unmatched: 4. The CDR3 spans 14 residues. The V gene's germline CDR1 is MNHEY and CDR2 SVGAGI. The DNA for the CDR3 is TGTGCCAGCAGGTGGGACAGGAGCTCCTACGAGCAGTACTTC. Encoded protein: CASRWDRSSYEQYF.

V and J are TRBV6-6 and TRBJ2-7; D gene uncertain. The CDR3 runs 14 residues. Germline CDR1 MNHNY, CDR2 SVGAGI (reference sequence). V lost 0 bases and J 2 bases, leaving 8 bases between the germline ends. The CDR3 DNA is TGTGCCAGCAGTTACTCGGCCAATACCTACGAGCAGTACTTC. This gives the protein CASSYSANTYEQYF.

The genes are TRBV28 and TRBJ2-7, with TRBD2 matching over 10 bases. In germline, CDR1 is MDHEN, CDR2 SYDVKM. The CDR3 covers 14 residues. With 8 bases clipped from V and 0 bases from J, the junction kept 4 bases outside the gene matches. CDR3: CASETSGNSYEQYF. For the CDR3, the DNA is TGTGCCAGCGAAACTAGCGGGAACTCCTACGAGCAGTACTTC.

The genes are TRBV9 and TRBJ2-2; D gene unclear. V was clipped by 0 bases and J by 5 bases, with 14 bases between them. CDR1 and CDR2 from the germline V gene are SGDLS and YYNGEE. This CDR3 spans 16 amino acids. The CDR3 DNA sequence: TGTGCCAGCAGCGTAGTCCCGGCTAGTCAGACCGGGGAGCTGTTTTTT. Its protein product is CASSVVPASQTGELFF.

CDR3 nucleotides: TGTGCCAGCAGCTATAGCGGGAGTACAGATACGCAGTATTTT. It is translated as CASSYSGSTDTQYF. This rearrangement joins TRBV7-8 to TRBJ2-3; 9 nucleotides match TRBD2. Germline assignment: CDR1 SGHVS and CDR2 FQNEAQ. V lost 4 bases and J lost 3; bases outside the gene matches: 2. This CDR3 comprises 14 residues. Complete variable domain (other parts from reference TRBV7-8 and TRBJ2-3): GAGVSQSPRYKVAKRGQDVALRCDPISGHVSLFWYQQALGQGPEFLTYFQNEAQLDKSGLPSDRFFAERPEGSVSTLKIQRTQQEDSAVYLCASSYSGSTDTQYFGPGTRLTVL.

The V call is TRBV28, the J call TRBJ2-7; D possibly corresponds to TRBD2 (5 bases). This CDR3 region has 12 residues. Between the trimmed V and J ends, which lost 3 bases and 6 bases, there was a span of 9 bases. Germline V gene sequence: CDR1 MDHEN, CDR2 SYDVKM. The CDR3 sequence is CASSLASREQYF. The CDR3 DNA is TGTGCCAGCAGTTTGGCTAGCCGCGAGCAGTACTTC. The full variable domain, with the rest looked up from reference TRBV28 and TRBJ2-7, is DVKVTQSSRYLVKRTGEKVFLECVQDMDHENMFWYRQDPGLGLRLIYFSYDVKMKEKGDIPEGYSVSREKKERFSLILESASTNQTSMYLCASSLASREQYFGPGTRLTVT.

The chain has TRBV7-3 and TRBJ2-1; a weak D match, TRBD2 (7 bases). Trimming stripped 3 bases from V and 6 bases from J, with 24 bases between. Germline values: CDR1 SGHTA, CDR2 FQGTGA. This CDR3 has 18 residues. The CDR3 DNA is TGTGCCAGCAGCTTTGGAAGGGGCGGGAGTAGGGGGTCCAATGAGCAGTTCTTC. It translates to CASSFGRGGSRGSNEQFF.

V usage is TRBV7-2 and J usage is TRBJ2-2; weak D call: TRBD2 (6 bases). Between the trimmed V and J ends, which lost 2 bases and 2 bases, there was a span of 12 bases. The germline V gene has CDR1 SGHTA and CDR2 FQGNSA. There are 16 residues in the CDR3. The CDR3 loop is CASSLRRLVNTGELFF. The CDR3 region has the DNA TGTGCCAGCAGCTTACGCCGACTAGTTAACACCGGGGAGCTGTTTTTT.

This chain links TRBV27 with TRBJ2-3; 7 bases map to TRBD2. The CDR3 has 13 residues. After removal of 5 bases from V and 6 bases from J, the junction contained 5 bases not matched to a gene. CDR1 is MNHEY and CDR2 is SMNVEV in the germline V gene (reference sequence). The DNA for the CDR3 is TGTGCCAGCAGTCTCCTCGGGAGGGATACGCAGTATTTT. Translation gives CASSLLGRDTQYF.

In its sample, this clone was seen a few times. The sample carries other DNA sequences with the same CDR3. The V gene is TRBV6-1, the J gene TRBJ2-2; TRBD1 aligns across 8 bases. The ends lost 6 bases at V and 6 bases at J; junction bases unmatched: 6. Germline V CDR1 and CDR2: MNHNS, SASEGT. The CDR3 extends over 14 amino acids. The CDR3 DNA follows: TGTGCCAGCAGACCGGACAGGGCTCCCGGGGAGCTGTTTTTT. Protein: CASRPDRAPGELFF.

The chain recombines TRBV27 with TRBJ2-3; 11 bases are shared with TRBD1. Per the germline V gene, CDR1 is MNHEY and CDR2 is SMNVEV (reference sequence). This CDR3 has 15 residues. Trimming cost V 7 bases and J 6 bases; bases outside gene matches: 9. The CDR3 nucleotides read TGTGCCAGCAATTTTCTGGGACAGGGGGTTGATACGCAGTATTTT. Encoded protein: CASNFLGQGVDTQYF.

This clone was found a few times. Written as DNA, the CDR3 is TGTGCCAGCAGCCATGACAGCGCCTATGGCTACACCTTC. It codes for CASSHDSAYGYTF. The chain uses TRBV5-6 and TRBJ1-2, with D perhaps TRBD1 (5 bases). V gave up 4 bases and J gave up 4 bases, with 11 bases separating them. The CDR3 is 13 amino acids. Germline V gene data show CDR1 as SGHDT and CDR2 as YYEEEE.

The V gene is TRBV11-2, the J gene TRBJ2-7; maybe TRBD1 (6 bases). Germline assignment: CDR1 SGHAT and CDR2 FQNNGV. V was pared by 4 bases and J by 0 bases, with 13 bases between. The length of the CDR3 is 15 residues. Written as DNA, the CDR3 is TGTGCCAGCAGCTCCATACAGGGTACCTCCTACGAGCAGTACTTC. Encoded protein: CASSSIQGTSYEQYF. The full variable domain, its missing parts supplied by reference TRBV11-2 and TRBJ2-7, is EAGVAQSPRYKIIEKRQSVAFWCNPISGHATLYWYQQILGQGPKLLIQFQNNGVVDDSQLPKDRFSAERLKGVDSTLKIQPAKLEDSAVYLCASSSIQGTSYEQYFGPGTRLTVT.

This chain joins TRBV29-1 and TRBJ1-4, with 8 positions matching TRBD1. In germline, CDR1 is SQVTM, CDR2 ANQGSEA. The V gene end was trimmed by 6 bases and the J gene end by 3 bases; junction bases not matched to a gene: 6. The CDR3 spans 14 residues. The chain's CDR3 is CSVDRGGSNEKLFF. In DNA, the CDR3 is TGCAGCGTAGACAGGGGAGGGTCTAATGAAAAACTGTTTTTT. Full variable domain (remainder filled in from reference TRBV29-1 and TRBJ1-4): SAVISQKPSRDICQRGTSLTIQCQVDSQVTMMFWYRQQPGQSLTLIATANQGSEATYESGFVIDKFPISRPNLTFSTLTVSNMSPEDSSIYLCSVDRGGSNEKLFFGSGTQLSVL.

The table lists this clone with a few counts. The CDR3 DNA reads as TGTGCCAGCAGCACCCAGGGGATTAGCACAGATACGCAGTATTTT. Translated, it gives CASSTQGISTDTQYF. The chain is built from TRBV28 and TRBJ2-3; weak D call: TRBD1 (6 bases). V lost 6 bases and J lost 0, with 13 bases in between. CDR1 and CDR2 from the germline V gene are MDHEN and SYDVKM. CDR3 length: 15 residues. The full variable domain, its missing parts supplied by reference TRBV28 and TRBJ2-3, is DVKVTQSSRYLVKRTGEKVFLECVQDMDHENMFWYRQDPGLGLRLIYFSYDVKMKEKGDIPEGYSVSREKKERFSLILESASTNQTSMYLCASSTQGISTDTQYFGPGTRLTVL.

With regard to this clone: One end of the junction fails to match germline, which may point to a read error. V usage is TRBV14 and J usage is TRBJ2-7; 9 bases are a match to TRBD1. The CDR3 contains 15 residues. The germline V gene encodes CDR1 SGHDN and CDR2 FVKESK. CDR3 loop: CASSRPGQGFWAPNF. The CDR3 DNA follows: TGTGCCAGCAGCCGGCCGGGACAGGGATTTTGGGCGCCGAACTTC.

This CDR3 reads CASSIPGQGYGYTF. In nucleotides, the CDR3 is TGTGCCAGCAGTATCCCAGGACAGGGGTACGGCTACACCTTC. The V gene is TRBV6-6, the J gene TRBJ1-2; 9 bases map to TRBD1. Germline V gives CDR1 MNHNY, CDR2 SVGAGI (reference sequence). The ends lost 5 bases at V and 8 bases at J; junction bases unmatched: 9. The CDR3 has 14 amino acids.

This clone appeared once. V gene TRBV2 combines with J gene TRBJ2-3; tentatively, D is TRBD1 (6 bases). The germline V gene encodes CDR1 SNHLY and CDR2 FYNNEI. The CDR3 covers 12 residues. The V gene lost 6 bases and the J gene lost 5 bases, with 9 bases spanning the gap. The DNA for the CDR3 is TGTGCCAGCAGACAGGGTGGAGATACGCAGTATTTT. Its protein product is CASRQGGDTQYF.

In the case of this clone: Sequence at one end of the junction differs from germline and may be a read error. The chain joins TRBV7-7 to TRBJ1-4, with TRBD1 identical over 8 bases. This CDR3 has 13 amino acids. CDR1 and CDR2 (germline): SSHAT, FNYEAQ (reference sequence). Written as DNA, the CDR3 is TGTGCTAGCAGCTTGGACAGGGATGAAAAACTGTTTTTT. This encodes CASSLDRDEKLFF.